Sequencing of this T cell receptor beta chain was carried out in a study of blood T cells in healthy people across ages. Combining a sample-barcoded 5' primer with a J-beta primer mix, a second PCR ran for 7 to 11 cycles. One entry per CDR3 protein results from TCRdb running MiXCR on the 5' RACE reads. The sample lists about 1.4 million distinct CDR3 sequences; 59% were seen once. The CDR3 is 12 residues long. V was trimmed by 0 bases and J by 15 bases, leaving 12 bases between them. Germline CDR1 and CDR2: MGHRA and YSYEKL. The sequenced material came from blood. The TCR was taken from a man aged 18 to 35 in good health. The chain employs TRBV4-1 and TRBJ2-4; D is possibly TRBD2 (5 bases). The CDR3 nucleotides are TGCGCCAGCAGCCAAGATGCGAGGGAGCGGTACTTC. As protein: CASSQDARERYF.